The clone carrying this T cell receptor (beta chain) has a count of ten or more. Its antigen is as yet unknown. Trimming removed 3 bases from V and 7 bases from J, with 16 bases in between. The germline V gene encodes CDR1 LNHNV and CDR2 YYDKDF (reference sequence). The CDR3 spans 15 residues. The entry originates in a study of CD8 T cells in ankylosing spondylitis. Overall study results and limits: Ankylosing spondylitis blood appeared to carry a characteristic TCR beta motif of roughly eight highly homologous variants.

In making TCR beta libraries, quantitative 5'-RACE with molecular barcodes was used. TCRdb re-called the 5' RACE reads through MiXCR, storing one row per CDR3 protein. The data contain 130,000 or so distinct CDR3 sequences, approximately 10% of them singletons. Sample: blood, either unsorted or a sorted T cell fraction (not recorded which). This TCR derives from a female donor with ankylosing spondylitis or in good health (not recorded which). V usage is TRBV15 and J usage is TRBJ1-5; D is possibly TRBD1 (6 bases). The CDR3 sequence: CATSSGGQGRQPQHF. The CDR3 nucleotides are TGTGCCACCAGCAGCGGGGGGCAGGGAAGACAGCCCCAGCATTTT.